These 6 T cell receptor beta chains were sequenced from one sample in a study of early T cells in non-severe SARS-CoV-2 infection. TCRdb independently ran MiXCR on the 5' RACE reads; one entry per CDR3 protein. The table has approximately 97,000 distinct CDR3 sequences, around 13% seen once. The sequenced sample consisted of whole blood. The receptors originated from an adult who was a healthcare worker with PCR-confirmed SARS-CoV-2 infection or an uninfected control (not recorded which).

This chain uses TRBV27 with TRBJ2-3; 7 nucleotides match TRBD2. Germline values: CDR1 MNHEY, CDR2 SMNVEV (reference sequence). Trimming at V came to 4 bases and at J to 3 bases, leaving 16 bases not matched to a gene. This CDR3 comprises 18 residues. For the CDR3, the DNA is TGTGCCAGCAGTTCCTTCCCCGAACTAGCGCCCCTAACAGATACGCAGTATTTT. It encodes CASSSFPELAPLTDTQYF.

This chain uses TRBV6-6 with TRBJ1-2, with a tentative D call TRBD1 (5 bases). CDR1 is MNHNY and CDR2 is SVGAGI in the germline V gene (reference sequence). Trimming removed 7 bases at V and 2 bases at J, with 11 bases between. This CDR3 is built from 13 residues. CDR3 region: CASTRQRNYGYTF. As DNA, the CDR3 is TGTGCCAGCACTAGACAGCGGAACTATGGCTACACCTTC.

This clonotype was seen repeatedly, ten times or more. The chain couples TRBV6-2 or TRBV6-3 to TRBJ1-4; tentative D call: TRBD1 (5 bases). Germline V gene lookup returns CDR1 MNHEY and CDR2 SVGEGT. The CDR3 covers 13 residues. Between the trimmed V and J ends, which lost 8 bases and 7 bases, there was a span of 14 bases. The CDR3 reads CASARARGEKLFF. In DNA, the CDR3 is TGTGCCAGCGCCCGAGCGAGGGGTGAAAAACTGTTTTTT.

V usage is TRBV10-3 and J usage is TRBJ2-3; D remains unclear. The CDR3 covers 14 residues. Trimming cost V 0 bases and J 2 bases, with 6 bases left between them. CDR1 and CDR2 from the germline V gene are ENHRY and SYGVKD. The CDR3 nucleotides read TGTGCCATCAGTGAGTCGAAGGACACAGATACGCAGTATTTT. This sequence encodes CAISESKDTDTQYF.

Many counts were recorded for this clonotype. The chain links TRBV10-3 to TRBJ2-3; TRBD2 agrees at 7 bases. Germline V gene data show CDR1 as ENHRY and CDR2 as SYGVKD. V shed 3 bases and J 6 bases; nucleotides not matched to a gene: 9. The CDR3 has 15 residues. CDR3 DNA: TGTGCCATCAGTGAAGGAGGTCCAGCGGGGGATACGCAGTATTTT. Protein product: CAISEGGPAGDTQYF.

This clonotype has at least ten counts. The chain joins TRBV27 to TRBJ1-5, with TRBD1 identical over 7 bases. The CDR3 extends over 15 amino acids. Germline values: CDR1 MNHEY, CDR2 SMNVEV (reference sequence). J was trimmed by 7 bases and V by 5 bases; bases with no gene match: 11. The CDR3 DNA reads as TGTGCCAGCAGTACTAGACAGGGTAACGTGCAGCCCCAGCATTTT. Its protein product is CASSTRQGNVQPQHF.